This T cell receptor (beta chain) was sequenced during a study of PD-1 blockade in classical Hodgkin lymphoma. V lost 8 bases to trimming and J lost 4 bases, with 12 bases between them. The germline gives CDR1 MNHEY, CDR2 SVGAGI. This CDR3 spans 13 amino acids. Brentuximab vedotin exposure varied among the patients, all of whom had relapsed after autologous stem cell transplantation. Complete response, partial response or progressive disease made up the best responses. With respect to this clone: Its antigen is unidentified.

Profiled with immunoSEQ multiplex PCR; TCRdb holds only in-frame clones, not every one. The table lists roughly 62,000 clones, around 88% of them singletons. Regarding the study as a whole: Baseline diversity resembling that of newly diagnosed patients was seen in complete responders. Reasons behind the repertoire differences stay unclear, perhaps disease activity or earlier therapy.

This sequence joins TRBV6-5 and TRBJ1-5; D call uncertain. The receptor was derived from a human donor with classical Hodgkin lymphoma. The sample here was peripheral blood mononuclear cells (PBMCs), taken at baseline. In nucleotides, the CDR3 is TGTGCCAGCGAGTTCACGGAGAATCAGCCCCAGCATTTT. It translates to CASEFTENQPQHF.